Below are 31 T cell receptor beta chains sequenced from a single sample in a study of blood T cell repertoires in COVID-19. The data were produced by immunoSEQ multiplex PCR, yet TCRdb's version contains in-frame clones alone and is incomplete. In the table there are approximately 200,000 clones, approximately 92% of which are singletons. Specimen: PBMCs or T cells enriched from blood (not recorded which). Receptors originate from a young woman in a cohort exposed to, infected with or recovered from COVID-19 (not recorded which).

Remarks on this clone: A junction end diverges from the germline sequence, so it may reflect a read error. Other nucleotide sequences from this sample produce the same CDR3. The chain recombines TRBV5-1 with TRBJ2-2; 12 bases align to TRBD1. Germline V gives CDR1 SGHRS, CDR2 YFSETQ. The CDR3 consists of 16 residues. This CDR3 reads CASSLGQGADTGELFF. The CDR3 DNA reads TGCGCCAGCAGTTTGGGACAGGGGGCCGACACCGGGGAGCTGTTTTTT.

V is TRBV9 and J is TRBJ1-2; 10 bases are shared with TRBD1. CDR3 length: 17 amino acids. The ends lost 3 bases at V and 7 bases at J; junction bases unmatched: 15. Germline CDR1 and CDR2: SGDLS and YYNGEE. For the CDR3, the DNA is TGTGCCAGCAGCGGAAACGGACAGGGGGTCCCAACTCGTGGCTACACCTTC. Amino acid sequence: CASSGNGQGVPTRGYTF.

The V and J genes are TRBV3-1 (or the pseudogene TRBV3-2) and TRBJ1-2; no firm D call. The length of the CDR3 is 11 residues. V lost 1 base and J 7 bases, leaving 4 bases between the germline ends. Germline V gene sequence: CDR1 LGHDT, CDR2 YNNKEL (reference sequence). CDR3 nucleotide sequence: TGTGCCAGCAGCCAAGGGCTTGGCTACACCTTC. This encodes CASSQGLGYTF.

This CDR3 reads CASSLEPGTGLSPLHF. CDR3 DNA: TGCGCCAGCAGCTTGGAACCCGGGACAGGGCTTTCACCCCTCCACTTT. The chain has TRBV5-1 and TRBJ1-6; 9 bases match TRBD1. CDR3 length: 16 amino acids. The J segment lost 9 bases and the V segment lost 0 bases, leaving 7 bases of the junction unmatched. Germline values: CDR1 SGHRS, CDR2 YFSETQ.

The rearrangement joins TRBV7-6 to TRBJ2-1; 10 bases are a match to TRBD1. Germline V CDR1 and CDR2: SGHVS, FNYEAQ. The CDR3 covers 16 residues. V shed 5 bases and J 5 bases; nucleotides not matched to a gene: 9. The CDR3 bases are TGTGCCAGCAGCCGGACAGGGGGTTCTTGGGACAATGAGCAGTTCTTC. Translation gives CASSRTGGSWDNEQFF.

The rearrangement joins TRBV9 to TRBJ1-3, with D unresolved. This CDR3 region has 14 residues. V shed 0 bases and J shed 4 bases, with 8 bases lying between them. CDR1 is SGDLS, CDR2 YYNGEE, per germline. CDR3 in DNA: TGTGCCAGCAGCGTAGCAGGAGGCGGAAACACCATATATTTT. Amino acids: CASSVAGGGNTIYF.

This chain joins TRBV7-3 and TRBJ1-1; D uncertain. Germline V gene lookup returns CDR1 SGHTA and CDR2 FQGTGA. Trimming took off 5 bases at V and 0 bases at J, with 16 bases between the two ends. The CDR3 consists of 16 residues. CDR3 sequence reads: CASSPIRRAMNTEAFF. The CDR3 DNA is TGTGCCAGCAGCCCCATCCGCCGCGCCATGAACACTGAAGCTTTCTTT. The full variable domain, rest sourced from reference TRBV7-3 and TRBJ1-1, is GAGVSQTPSNKVTEKGKYVELRCDPISGHTALYWYRQSLGQGPEFLIYFQGTGAADDSGLPNDRFFAVRPEGSVSTLKIQRTERGDSAVYLCASSPIRRAMNTEAFFGQGTRLTVV.

The rearrangement joins TRBV11-3 to TRBJ1-2; no definite D call. V shed 5 bases and J shed 3 bases, with 13 bases lying between them. CDR1 and CDR2 from the germline V gene are SGHNT and YENEEA. This CDR3 region has 14 residues. This chain's CDR3 is CASSPRSLYYGYTF. The DNA for the CDR3 is TGTGCCAGCAGCCCCCGGTCCCTTTACTATGGCTACACCTTC.

The chain links TRBV24-1 to TRBJ2-1, with 8 bases fitting TRBD2. Germline CDR1 is KGHDR and CDR2 is SFDVKD. The CDR3 spans 14 residues. Trimming removed 4 bases from V and 14 bases from J; junction bases left unmatched: 12. In DNA, the CDR3 is TGTGCCACCAGTGAGGCGGCGGTAGCGGGAACCGAGTTCTTC. Translation gives CATSEAAVAGTEFF.

The rearrangement links TRBV9 to TRBJ2-1; 15 positions match TRBD2. Germline values: CDR1 SGDLS, CDR2 YYNGEE. V was clipped by 0 bases and J by 7 bases; unmatched bases: 2. CDR3 length: 16 amino acids. For the CDR3, the DNA is TGTGCCAGCAGCGTAGAGGGACTAGCGGGGGGAAATGAGCAGTTCTTC. Its translation is CASSVEGLAGGNEQFF.

The chain joins TRBV27 to TRBJ1-1; D not resolved. Germline CDR1 reads MNHEY; CDR2 reads SMNVEV (reference sequence). There are 13 residues in the CDR3. The V and J ends lost 3 bases and 0 bases respectively, with 5 bases between them. CDR3 coding DNA: TGTGCCAGCAGTTTTCAAATGAACACTGAAGCTTTCTTT. Its translation: CASSFQMNTEAFF.

The V call is TRBV7-8, the J call TRBJ2-1; 10 bases are shared with TRBD2. The CDR3 is 17 amino acids. With 5 bases clipped from V and 6 bases from J, the junction kept 13 bases outside the gene matches. The germline V gene encodes CDR1 SGHVS and CDR2 FQNEAQ. The CDR3, as DNA: TGTGCCAGCAGCGGCAGGGGGGGAAGCGGGAGGGCCAATGAGCAGTTCTTC. Translated, it gives CASSGRGGSGRANEQFF. Using reference TRBV7-8 and TRBJ2-1 for the parts outside the CDR3, the full variable domain is GAGVSQSPRYKVAKRGQDVALRCDPISGHVSLFWYQQALGQGPEFLTYFQNEAQLDKSGLPSDRFFAERPEGSVSTLKIQRTQQEDSAVYLCASSGRGGSGRANEQFFGPGTRLTVL.

CDR3 bases: TGTGCCAGCAGCTTAGGGATAGGGGTCGGCTACAATGAGCAGTTCTTC. Its translation: CASSLGIGVGYNEQFF. The chain couples TRBV7-9 to TRBJ2-1; TRBD1 might be the D (5 bases). Trimming pared 1 base from V and 3 bases from J, leaving 13 bases between. The CDR3 has 16 amino acids. Germline values: CDR1 SEHNR, CDR2 FQNEAQ (reference sequence).

This chain connects TRBV5-1 to TRBJ2-1; 8 bases match TRBD1. The germline gives CDR1 SGHRS, CDR2 YFSETQ. The CDR3 totals 14 residues. V lost 2 bases to trimming and J lost 6 bases; unmatched junction nucleotides: 4. The DNA for the CDR3 is TGCGCCAGCAGCTTTCCAACAGGGGGCAATGAGCAGTTCTTC. Translated: CASSFPTGGNEQFF.

V usage is TRBV6-5 and J usage is TRBJ2-1, with TRBD2 as a possible D gene (6 bases). Trimming removed 10 bases at V and 5 bases at J, with 15 bases between. The germline gives CDR1 MNHEY, CDR2 SVGAGI. There are 13 residues in the CDR3. The DNA of the CDR3 is TGTGCCACCCTCGGTGCGGGGAACAATGAGCAGTTCTTC. This codes for CATLGAGNNEQFF.

The CDR3 DNA sequence: TGTGCCAGCGCCTACCCTGTTCCCAATGAAAAACTGTTTTTT. The encoded protein is CASAYPVPNEKLFF. The rearrangement links TRBV7-9 to TRBJ1-4; D is unresolved. V dropped 8 bases and J dropped 5 bases, with 15 bases sitting between them. Germline CDR1 reads SEHNR; CDR2 reads FQNEAQ (reference sequence). This CDR3 region has 14 residues.

The sample holds one count of this clone. The gene calls are TRBV18 and TRBJ2-3; 10 bases line up with TRBD1. Germline trimming cut 5 bases from V and 6 bases from J; bases unmatched to any gene: 11. The germline gives CDR1 KGHSH, CDR2 LQKENI. This CDR3 has 16 residues. Here the CDR3 DNA reads TGTGCCAGCTCAAAACGGACAGGGGGAGCCTCGGATACGCAGTATTTT. Its translation is CASSKRTGGASDTQYF.

This rearrangement joins TRBV5-1 to TRBJ2-1; TRBD2 matches at 11 bases. This CDR3 comprises 15 residues. With 0 bases clipped from V and 6 bases from J, the junction kept 2 bases outside the gene matches. Germline V gene lookup returns CDR1 SGHRS and CDR2 YFSETQ. Here the CDR3 reads CASSLGLAGFNEQFF. DNA for the CDR3: TGCGCCAGCAGCTTGGGACTAGCGGGATTCAATGAGCAGTTCTTC. The full variable domain, with the rest looked up from reference TRBV5-1 and TRBJ2-1, is KAGVTQTPRYLIKTRGQQVTLSCSPISGHRSVSWYQQTPGQGLQFLFEYFSETQRNKGNFPGRFSGRQFSNSRSEMNVSTLELGDSALYLCASSLGLAGFNEQFFGPGTRLTVL.

The chain has TRBV4-2 and TRBJ1-5; D is ambiguous. Germline assignment: CDR1 LGHNA and CDR2 YNFKEQ. V dropped 0 bases and J dropped 6 bases, with 6 bases sitting between them. This CDR3 spans 13 amino acids. The CDR3 loop reads CASSQDPSQPQHF. In DNA form, the CDR3 reads TGTGCCAGCAGCCAAGATCCCTCTCAGCCCCAGCATTTT.

The chain links TRBV27 to TRBJ1-1; tentative D call: TRBD1 (5 bases). Germline CDR1 is MNHEY and CDR2 is SMNVEV (reference sequence). V lost 6 bases to trimming and J lost 0 bases, with 11 bases between them. CDR3 length: 14 amino acids. The CDR3 loop reads CASRRGRVNTEAFF. The CDR3 bases are TGTGCCAGCAGAAGGGGTCGGGTGAACACTGAAGCTTTCTTT.

This sequence joins TRBV5-1 and TRBJ2-7, with TRBD2 matching 11 bases. CDR3 length: 14 amino acids. Germline assignment: CDR1 SGHRS and CDR2 YFSETQ. V lost 4 bases, J lost 3 bases, and 3 bases stayed unmatched. The CDR3 sequence is CASSAGLADYEQYF. The CDR3 DNA reads as TGCGCCAGCAGCGCGGGACTAGCGGACTACGAGCAGTACTTC.

The J gene is TRBJ2-1, the V gene TRBV24-1, with a possible D match to TRBD2 (5 bases). Trimming took off 0 bases at V and 7 bases at J, with 12 bases between the two ends. The CDR3 spans 15 residues. CDR1 and CDR2 from the germline V gene are KGHDR and SFDVKD. CDR3 bases: TGTGCCACCAGTGATTTGAGAGGGAGCACGAATGAGCAGTTCTTC. It yields the protein CATSDLRGSTNEQFF.

This chain connects TRBV6-5 to TRBJ1-2; D may be TRBD1 (6 bases). The V and J ends lost 6 bases and 8 bases respectively, with 19 bases between them. The CDR3 spans 14 residues. CDR1 and CDR2 (germline): MNHEY, SVGAGI. CDR3 nucleotides: TGTGCCAGCAGCGACGGGGCACAGGGTAACGGCTACACCTTC. This translates into CASSDGAQGNGYTF.

The chain carries TRBV12-5 and TRBJ1-1; TRBD1 aligns across 7 bases. Germline trimming cut 5 bases from V and 7 bases from J; bases unmatched to any gene: 7. This CDR3 is 13 amino acids long. Germline CDR1 LGHNT, CDR2 FRNRAP. CDR3 sequence: CASGPDRVIEAFF. For the CDR3, the DNA is TGTGCTAGTGGTCCCGACAGGGTAATTGAAGCTTTCTTT.

This clone was seen just once. This chain links TRBV19 with TRBJ2-1; D may be TRBD2 (6 bases). The CDR3 is 14 amino acids. The germline V gene encodes CDR1 LNHDA and CDR2 SQIVND (reference sequence). V gave up 5 bases and J gave up 7 bases, with 15 bases separating them. CDR3 bases: TGTGCCAGTAGTCTTACGGGAGCAGGAAATGAGCAGTTCTTC. It codes for CASSLTGAGNEQFF.

The chain has TRBV28 and TRBJ2-7; 11 bases align to TRBD2. Trimming at V came to 6 bases and at J to 0 bases, leaving 4 bases not matched to a gene. In germline, CDR1 is MDHEN, CDR2 SYDVKM. The CDR3 has 15 amino acids. The CDR3: CASSPGTSGSYEQYF. The CDR3 DNA is TGTGCCAGCAGCCCAGGGACTAGCGGCTCCTACGAGCAGTACTTC.

The chain carries TRBV19 and TRBJ2-5; 10 nucleotides align to TRBD1. This CDR3 comprises 14 residues. The germline V gene has CDR1 LNHDA and CDR2 SQIVND (reference sequence). Trimming took 9 bases from V and 1 from J; bases not matched to a gene: 5. This CDR3 reads CASTDRGRQETQYF. DNA for the CDR3: TGTGCCAGCACCGACAGGGGGCGCCAAGAGACCCAGTACTTC. The full variable domain, completed using reference TRBV19 and TRBJ2-5, is DGGITQSPKYLFRKEGQNVTLSCEQNLNHDAMYWYRQDPGQGLRLIYYSQIVNDFQKGDIAEGYSVSREKKESFPLTVTSAQKNPTAFYLCASTDRGRQETQYFGPGTRLLVL.

This sequence joins TRBV28 and TRBJ1-5; D remains ambiguous. CDR1 MDHEN and CDR2 SYDVKM come from the germline V gene. The CDR3 totals 14 residues. Trimming took off 5 bases at V and 2 bases at J, with 10 bases between the two ends. The CDR3, as DNA: TGTGCCAGCAGTCTCGAATCGGGCAATCAGCCCCAGCATTTT. It specifies CASSLESGNQPQHF.

As to this clone: This sample includes further DNA sequences coding for the same CDR3. The chain has TRBV6-5 and TRBJ2-1; the D gene is possibly TRBD1 (7 bases). The V and J ends lost 2 bases and 6 bases respectively, with 14 bases between them. The CDR3 is 15 residues long. CDR1 is MNHEY, CDR2 SVGAGI, per germline. CDR3 protein: CASSYGGGLGNEQFF. As DNA, the CDR3 is TGTGCCAGCAGTTACGGAGGGGGCCTTGGCAATGAGCAGTTCTTC.

The chain links TRBV4-1 to TRBJ2-1; TRBD2 matches at 10 bases. The CDR3 sequence is 14 residues long. Germline V gives CDR1 MGHRA, CDR2 YSYEKL. V shed 7 bases, J shed 5 bases, and the junction held 5 bases outside the gene matches. CDR3 region: CASTSLAGDNEQFF. CDR3 sequence (DNA): TGCGCCAGCACCTCCCTAGCGGGGGACAATGAGCAGTTCTTC.

CDR3 DNA sequence: TGCAGTGCTAGTCGCGACAGGGCGGGCAATCAGCCCCAGCATTTT. Translating gives CSASRDRAGNQPQHF. The genes are TRBV20-1 and TRBJ1-5; 7 bases fit TRBD1. CDR3 size: 15 residues. Losses at the gene ends were 3 bases for V and 2 bases for J; bases not matched to a gene: 7. Germline assignment: CDR1 DFQATT and CDR2 SNEGSKA (reference sequence).